This T cell receptor beta chain was observed in a study of T cells in Graves' hyperthyroidism and ophthalmopathy. Enrolled ophthalmopathy patients presented with a Clinical Activity Score of at least 3, a NOSPECS grade of at least 4, and disease duration under 3 months. Lactation, pregnancy, other autoimmune disease or uncontrolled infection led to exclusion of patients. The source material, RNA transcripts, was used to amplify TCR beta CDR3 regions. The HTBI primer set served for first-round RT-PCR of the TCR CDR3. TCRdb passed the multiplex PCR reads through MiXCR, listing each CDR3 protein once. The data contain about 270,000 distinct CDR3 sequences, approximately 21% of them singletons. This clonotype has ten or more counts. Germline values: CDR1 LGHDT, CDR2 YNNKEL (reference sequence). This CDR3 region has 15 residues. The junction had 4 bases not matched to a gene; V was cut back by 2 bases and J by 5 bases.

Sequencing input: blood. This receptor was obtained from a young man with Graves' ophthalmopathy. V usage is TRBV3-1 and J usage is TRBJ2-7, with 12 nucleotides matching TRBD2. The CDR3 DNA sequence: TGTGCCAGCAGCCAACAAGGACTAGCGGGAAACGAGCAGTACTTC. Translated, it gives CASSQQGLAGNEQYF.